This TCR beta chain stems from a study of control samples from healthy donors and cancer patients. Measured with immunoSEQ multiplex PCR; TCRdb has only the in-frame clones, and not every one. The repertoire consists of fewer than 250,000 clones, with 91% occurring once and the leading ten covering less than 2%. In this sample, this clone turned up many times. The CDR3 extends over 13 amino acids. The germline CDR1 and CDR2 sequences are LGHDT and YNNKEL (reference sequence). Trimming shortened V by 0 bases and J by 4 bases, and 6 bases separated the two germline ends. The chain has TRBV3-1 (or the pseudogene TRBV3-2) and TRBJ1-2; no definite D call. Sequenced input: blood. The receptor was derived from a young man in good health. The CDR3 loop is CASSQESFYGYTF. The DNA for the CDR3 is TGTGCCAGCAGCCAAGAAAGTTTCTATGGCTACACCTTC.